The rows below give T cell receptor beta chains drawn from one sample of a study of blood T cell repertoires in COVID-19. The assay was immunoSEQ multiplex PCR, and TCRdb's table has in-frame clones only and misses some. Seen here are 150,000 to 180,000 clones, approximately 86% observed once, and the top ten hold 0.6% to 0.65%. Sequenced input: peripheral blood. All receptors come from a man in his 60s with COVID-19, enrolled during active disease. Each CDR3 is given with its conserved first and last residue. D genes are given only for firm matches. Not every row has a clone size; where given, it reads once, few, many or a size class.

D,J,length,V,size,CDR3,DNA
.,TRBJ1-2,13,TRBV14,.,CASSQGQHYGYTF,TGTGCCAGCAGCCAAGGACAGCACTATGGCTACACCTTC
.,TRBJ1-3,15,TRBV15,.,CATSGQLSSGNTIYF,TGTGCCACCAGCGGACAGTTGAGCTCTGGAAACACCATATATTTT
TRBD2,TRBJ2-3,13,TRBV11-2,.,CASSLGLADTQYF,TGTGCCAGCAGCTTAGGACTAGCGGATACGCAGTATTTT
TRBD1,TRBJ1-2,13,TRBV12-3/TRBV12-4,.,CASTTGEHYGYTF,TGTGCCAGCACAACAGGGGAACACTATGGCTACACCTTC
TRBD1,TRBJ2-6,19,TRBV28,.,CASSHRGLSPTPGANVLTF,TGTGCCAGCAGTCACAGGGGGCTTTCCCCTACCCCTGGGGCCAACGTCCTGACTTTC
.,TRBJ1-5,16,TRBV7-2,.,CASSLSNGGAGQPQHF,TGTGCCAGCAGCTTATCCAACGGGGGGGCGGGACAGCCCCAGCATTTT
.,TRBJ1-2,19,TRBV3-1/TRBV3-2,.,CASSQPGIGRDTGYYGYTF,TGTGCCAGCAGCCAACCAGGGATAGGTAGGGACACAGGGTACTATGGCTACACCTTC
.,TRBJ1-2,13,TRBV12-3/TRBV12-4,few,CASSLDRYYGYTF,TGTGCCAGCAGTTTAGACAGATACTATGGCTACACCTTC
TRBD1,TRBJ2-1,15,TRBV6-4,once,CASSGGTGTYNEQFF,TGTGCCAGCAGTGGAGGGACAGGGACCTACAATGAGCAGTTCTTC
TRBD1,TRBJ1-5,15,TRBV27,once,CASSPGQTFNQPQHF,TGTGCCAGCAGCCCGGGACAGACTTTCAATCAGCCCCAGCATTTT
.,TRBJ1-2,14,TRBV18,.,CASSPPSRRYGYTF,TGTGCCAGCTCACCACCATCCCGTCGCTATGGCTACACCTTC
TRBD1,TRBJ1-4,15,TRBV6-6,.,CASSYSRDRGEKLFF,TGTGCCAGCAGTTACTCAAGGGACAGGGGGGAAAAACTGTTTTTT
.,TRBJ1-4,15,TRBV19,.,CATRDRAVANEKLFF,TGTGCCACTAGGGACCGAGCGGTAGCTAATGAAAAACTGTTTTTT
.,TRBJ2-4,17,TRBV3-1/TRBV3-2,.,CASSQTFGGSAKNIQYF,TGTGCCAGCAGCCAAACCTTCGGGGGAAGTGCCAAAAACATTCAGTACTTC
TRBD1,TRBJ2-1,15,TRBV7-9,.,CASSFGTGGSGEQFF,TGTGCCAGCAGCTTTGGGACAGGGGGTTCCGGTGAGCAGTTCTTC
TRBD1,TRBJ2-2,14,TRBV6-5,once,CASIPGTVTGELFF,TGTGCCAGCATCCCCGGGACAGTCACCGGGGAGCTGTTTTTT
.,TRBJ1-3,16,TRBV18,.,CASSGPTAPSGNTIYF,TGTGCCAGCTCAGGACCGACAGCTCCATCTGGAAACACCATATATTTT
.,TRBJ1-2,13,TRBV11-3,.,CASSFEGQNGYTF,TGTGCCAGCAGCTTCGAGGGCCAAAATGGCTACACCTTC
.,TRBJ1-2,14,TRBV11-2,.,CASSSKTGYYGYTF,TGTGCCAGCAGCTCGAAAACAGGGTACTATGGCTACACCTTC
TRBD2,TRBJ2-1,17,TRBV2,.,CASSARGGLWSYNEQFF,TGTGCCAGCAGTGCCCGGGGGGGTCTTTGGTCCTACAATGAGCAGTTCTTC
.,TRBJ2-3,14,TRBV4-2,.,CASSQEYNTDTQYF,TGTGCCAGCAGCCAAGAATACAACACAGATACGCAGTATTTT
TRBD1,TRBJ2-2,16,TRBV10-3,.,CAISGQGRSNPGELFF,TGTGCCATCAGTGGACAGGGGCGGTCCAACCCCGGGGAGCTGTTTTTT
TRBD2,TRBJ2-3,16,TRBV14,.,CASSGLSGTSGRAQYF,TGTGCCAGCAGCGGCCTCTCCGGGACTAGCGGGAGGGCCCAGTATTTT
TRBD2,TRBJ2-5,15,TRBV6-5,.,CASSYSAGVRETQYF,TGTGCCAGCAGTTACTCAGCGGGGGTTAGGGAGACCCAGTACTTC
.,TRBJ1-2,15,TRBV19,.,CASSIASEGLYGYTF,TGTGCCAGTAGTATAGCATCAGAGGGCCTCTATGGCTACACCTTC
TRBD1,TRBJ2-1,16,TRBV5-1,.,CASSHTQGSSYNEQFF,TGCGCCAGCAGCCATACACAGGGGTCCTCCTACAATGAGCAGTTCTTC